This is a list of T cell receptor beta chains from one sample in a study of blood T cell repertoires in COVID-19. Produced via immunoSEQ multiplex PCR; TCRdb's table is partial and in-frame only. The data contain 200,000 to 250,000 clones, about 88% of them seen just once; the ten biggest clones take up about a tenth. The sequenced sample was peripheral blood. These receptors were taken from a woman between 45 and 65 years old with COVID-19, enrolled during active disease. Each CDR3 is given with its conserved first and last residue. D genes are given only for firm matches. Expanded clones are given a class, and other clones once, few, many or no size at all.

-,TRBJ2-3,TRBV24-1,-,CATSEGGGSTDTQYF,TGTGCCACCAGTGAAGGGGGGGGATCGACAGATACGCAGTATTTT
TRBD2,TRBJ2-1,TRBV5-1,few,CASSFPSSGGRDEQFF,TGCGCCAGCAGCTTCCCGTCCAGCGGGGGGAGGGATGAGCAGTTCTTC
-,TRBJ1-2,TRBV6-5,-,CASSSPTGVYGYTF,TGTGCCAGCAGTTCTCCGACGGGGGTCTATGGCTACACCTTC
TRBD2,TRBJ2-7,TRBV27,-,CASSWGGSSYEQYF,TGTGCCAGCAGTTGGGGGGGGTCCTCCTACGAGCAGTACTTC
-,TRBJ2-3,TRBV2,-,CATEEGAWSDTQYF,TGTGCCACCGAGGAGGGGGCCTGGTCGGATACGCAGTATTTT
TRBD1,TRBJ1-2,TRBV2,-,CASSFITGTEYGYTF,TGTGCCAGCAGTTTTATTACCGGGACAGAGTATGGCTACACCTTC
TRBD2,TRBJ2-1,TRBV11-2,once,CASSFLAGERNEQFF,TGTGCCAGCAGCTTCCTAGCGGGGGAGCGCAATGAGCAGTTCTTC
TRBD1,TRBJ1-4,TRBV3-1/TRBV3-2,-,CASSQARGSGEKLFF,TGTGCCAGCAGCCAAGCCAGGGGGAGCGGGGAAAAACTGTTTTTT
TRBD2,TRBJ2-3,TRBV4-1,-,CASSQGRGLARTDTQYF,TGCGCCAGCAGCCAAGGGAGGGGACTAGCGAGGACCGATACGCAGTATTTT
TRBD2,TRBJ2-1,TRBV24-1,few,CATRSLASGGDEQFF,TGTGCCACCAGAAGCCTGGCTAGCGGGGGCGATGAGCAGTTCTTC
-,TRBJ1-2,TRBV2,-,CASRHHGPYGYTF,TGTGCCAGCAGGCATCATGGCCCCTATGGCTACACCTTC
TRBD2,TRBJ2-1,TRBV11-2,-,CASSLDRGVYNEQFF,TGTGCCAGCAGCTTGGATCGGGGGGTTTACAATGAGCAGTTCTTC
-,TRBJ1-1,TRBV29-1,-,CSVGGWNTEAFF,TGCAGCGTTGGAGGTTGGAACACTGAAGCTTTCTTT
-,TRBJ2-7,TRBV12-3/TRBV12-4,-,CASSLRVSYEQYF,TGTGCCAGCAGTTTGCGAGTTAGCTACGAGCAGTACTTC
-,TRBJ1-6,TRBV5-5,-,CASSLEGRVENSPLHF,TGTGCCAGCAGCTTGGAGGGCAGGGTAGAAAATTCACCCCTCCACTTT
TRBD1,TRBJ1-4,TRBV3-1/TRBV3-2,-,CASSLGTGEKLFF,TGTGCCAGCAGCCTAGGGACAGGGGAAAAACTGTTTTTT
-,TRBJ2-1,TRBV7-9,-,CASTPGSSSYNEQFF,TGTGCCAGCACCCCGGGGAGTAGCTCCTACAATGAGCAGTTCTTC
TRBD1,TRBJ1-5,TRBV5-5,once,CASSFLGGAGNQPQHF,TGTGCCAGCAGTTTCCTAGGGGGCGCGGGCAATCAGCCCCAGCATTTT
TRBD1,TRBJ1-5,TRBV6-5,once,CASSRDRGRQPQHF,TGTGCCAGCAGCCGGGACAGGGGGAGGCAGCCCCAGCATTTT
-,TRBJ1-4,TRBV15,-,CATSRGGDEKLFF,TGTGCCACCAGCAGAGGAGGAGATGAAAAACTGTTTTTT
TRBD1,TRBJ2-2,TRBV24-1,-,CATSVRHRGGGGELFF,TGTGCCACCAGTGTCCGCCACAGGGGCGGTGGCGGGGAGCTGTTTTTT
-,TRBJ2-1,TRBV9,-,CASSVGGATYNEQFF,TGTGCCAGCAGCGTAGGCGGGGCCACCTACAATGAGCAGTTCTTC
TRBD2,TRBJ2-7,TRBV7-2,-,CASSLGLAGGTYEQYF,TGTGCCAGCAGCTTAGGACTAGCGGGGGGCACCTACGAGCAGTACTTC
-,TRBJ1-2,TRBV24-1,-,CATSGMPDWGGNYTF,TGTGCCACCAGTGGAATGCCCGATTGGGGGGGAAACTACACCTTC
-,TRBJ2-7,TRBV13,-,CASSAQGVLTYEQYF,TGTGCCAGCAGCGCTCAGGGCGTCCTGACCTACGAGCAGTACTTC
TRBD1,TRBJ1-4,TRBV6-5,once,CASRPPGGGGEKLFF,TGTGCCAGCAGACCCCCAGGGGGCGGAGGCGAAAAACTGTTTTTT
-,TRBJ1-3,TRBV7-2,-,CASSLTGRDTIYF,TGTGCCAGCAGCTTAACCGGCAGGGACACCATATATTTT
-,TRBJ1-2,TRBV28,-,CASMIQGFGYTF,TGTGCCAGTATGATCCAGGGCTTTGGCTACACCTTC
TRBD2,TRBJ2-3,TRBV6-1,-,CASSENTSGGADTQYF,TGTGCCAGCAGTGAAAACACTAGCGGTGGGGCAGATACGCAGTATTTT
TRBD1,TRBJ1-2,TRBV7-2,-,CASSPDRVRGYTF,TGTGCCAGCAGCCCGGACAGGGTTCGTGGCTACACCTTC
TRBD2,TRBJ2-7,TRBV7-2,-,CASSFSGVTYEQYF,TGTGCCAGCAGCTTTAGCGGGGTAACCTACGAGCAGTACTTC
TRBD1,TRBJ2-3,TRBV11-2,-,CASSVQGVGTDTQYF,TGTGCCAGCAGTGTGCAGGGGGTGGGCACAGATACGCAGTATTTT
TRBD1,TRBJ1-2,TRBV14,-,CASSQTTGGFYGYTF,TGTGCCAGCAGCCAAACGACAGGGGGCTTCTATGGCTACACCTTC
-,TRBJ2-6,TRBV6-5,-,CASSLTGIGANVLTF,TGTGCCAGCAGTTTAACGGGGATTGGGGCCAACGTCCTGACTTTC
-,TRBJ1-1,TRBV5-1,-,CASSRGLEAFF,TGCGCCAGCAGCCGCGGATTAGAAGCTTTCTTT
-,TRBJ2-2,TRBV4-1,-,CASSQPTGTGELFF,TGCGCCAGCAGCCAACCTACAGGGACCGGGGAGCTGTTTTTT
-,TRBJ1-3,TRBV5-1,-,CASSLASGGSTGNTIYF,TGCGCCAGCAGCTTGGCCTCTGGGGGGTCAACTGGAAACACCATATATTTT
-,TRBJ2-7,TRBV21-1,once,CASSTRDRGDYEQYF,TGTGCCAGCAGCACCCGGGACAGGGGGGACTACGAGCAGTACTTC
TRBD1,TRBJ2-2,TRBV30,once,CAWSATLYRGKRELFF,TGTGCCTGGAGTGCAACCCTTTACAGGGGAAAAAGGGAGCTGTTTTTT
TRBD1,TRBJ1-4,TRBV30,once,CAWRGTGEEKLFF,TGTGCCTGGAGGGGGACAGGGGAGGAAAAACTGTTTTTT
-,TRBJ2-2,TRBV2,-,CASSGTVGLKGGELFF,TGTGCCAGCAGTGGGACAGTTGGCTTGAAGGGCGGGGAGCTGTTTTTT
TRBD1,TRBJ2-7,TRBV19,-,CASSIDQTGGFYEQYF,TGTGCCAGTAGTATAGATCAGACAGGGGGCTTCTACGAGCAGTACTTC
TRBD2,TRBJ2-7,TRBV4-3,-,CASSQAPGGYEQYF,TGCGCCAGCAGCCAAGCCCCGGGAGGCTACGAGCAGTACTTC
TRBD1,TRBJ1-3,TRBV6-5,-,CASSYKSGTAGNTIYF,TGTGCCAGCAGTTATAAGTCAGGGACAGCTGGAAACACCATATATTTT
TRBD2,TRBJ2-1,TRBV18,-,CASSPPLAGGSNEQFF,TGTGCCAGCTCACCACCCCTAGCGGGGGGGAGCAATGAGCAGTTCTTC
-,TRBJ1-1,TRBV11-2,-,CASSLGPQMNTEAFF,TGTGCCAGCAGCTTAGGTCCGCAGATGAACACTGAAGCTTTCTTT
TRBD1,TRBJ2-1,TRBV4-1,-,CASSQYRDRRYNEQFF,TGCGCCAGCAGCCAATACCGGGACAGGAGATACAATGAGCAGTTCTTC
-,TRBJ1-2,TRBV5-6,once,CASSLTGSYGYTF,TGTGCCAGCAGCTTGACGGGATCCTATGGCTACACCTTC
-,TRBJ1-1,TRBV30,-,CAWNPGAFF,TGTGCCTGGAACCCCGGAGCTTTCTTT